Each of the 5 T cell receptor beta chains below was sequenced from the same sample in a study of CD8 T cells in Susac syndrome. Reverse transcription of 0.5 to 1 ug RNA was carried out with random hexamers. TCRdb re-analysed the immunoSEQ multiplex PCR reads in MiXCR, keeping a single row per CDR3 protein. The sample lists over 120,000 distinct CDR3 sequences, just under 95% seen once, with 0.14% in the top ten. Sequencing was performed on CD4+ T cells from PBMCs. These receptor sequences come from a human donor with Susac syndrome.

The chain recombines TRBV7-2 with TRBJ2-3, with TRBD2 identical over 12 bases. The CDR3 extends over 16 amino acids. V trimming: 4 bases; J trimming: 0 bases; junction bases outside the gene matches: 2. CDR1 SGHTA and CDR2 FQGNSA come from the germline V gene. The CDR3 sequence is CASSSGTSGSTDTQYF. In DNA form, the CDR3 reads TGTGCCAGCAGCTCCGGGACTAGCGGGAGCACAGATACGCAGTATTTT.

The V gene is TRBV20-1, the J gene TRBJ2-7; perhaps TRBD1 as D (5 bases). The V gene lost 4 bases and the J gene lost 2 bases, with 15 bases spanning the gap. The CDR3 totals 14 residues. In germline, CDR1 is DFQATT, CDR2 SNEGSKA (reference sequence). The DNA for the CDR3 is TGCAGTGCTATCCCCCAGGGCTTTGCCTACGAGCAGTACTTC. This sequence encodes CSAIPQGFAYEQYF.

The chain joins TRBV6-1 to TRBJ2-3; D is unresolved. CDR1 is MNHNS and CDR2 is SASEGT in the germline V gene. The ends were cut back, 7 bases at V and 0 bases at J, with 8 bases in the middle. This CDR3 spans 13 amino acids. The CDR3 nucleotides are TGTGCCAGCACTAAAACTAGCACAGATACGCAGTATTTT. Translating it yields CASTKTSTDTQYF.

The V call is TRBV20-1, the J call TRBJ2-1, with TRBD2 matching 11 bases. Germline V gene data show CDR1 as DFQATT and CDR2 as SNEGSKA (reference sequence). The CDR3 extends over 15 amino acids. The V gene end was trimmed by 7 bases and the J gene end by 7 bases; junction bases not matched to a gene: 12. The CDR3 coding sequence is TGCAGTGGAAAAACCGGGACTAGCGGTTGGAATGAGCAGTTCTTC. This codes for CSGKTGTSGWNEQFF.

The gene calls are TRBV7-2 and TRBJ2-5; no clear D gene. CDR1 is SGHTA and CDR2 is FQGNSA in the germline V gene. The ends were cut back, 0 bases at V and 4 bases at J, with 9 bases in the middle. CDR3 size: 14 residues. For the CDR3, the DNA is TGTGCCAGCAGCTTAGCGTCCGGGTTAGAGACCCAGTACTTC. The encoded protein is CASSLASGLETQYF.